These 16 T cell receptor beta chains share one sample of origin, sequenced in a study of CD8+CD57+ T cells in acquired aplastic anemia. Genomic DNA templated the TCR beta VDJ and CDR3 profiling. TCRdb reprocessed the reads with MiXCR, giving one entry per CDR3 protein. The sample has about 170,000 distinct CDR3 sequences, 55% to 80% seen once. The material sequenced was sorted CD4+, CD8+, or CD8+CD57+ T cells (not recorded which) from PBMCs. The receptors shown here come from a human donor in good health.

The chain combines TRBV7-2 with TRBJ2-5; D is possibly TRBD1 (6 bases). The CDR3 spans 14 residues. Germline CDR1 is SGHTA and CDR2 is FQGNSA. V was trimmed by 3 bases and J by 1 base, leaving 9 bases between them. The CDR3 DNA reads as TGTGCCAGCAGCTTGGTGGGGGCCCAAGAGACCCAGTACTTC. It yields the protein CASSLVGAQETQYF.

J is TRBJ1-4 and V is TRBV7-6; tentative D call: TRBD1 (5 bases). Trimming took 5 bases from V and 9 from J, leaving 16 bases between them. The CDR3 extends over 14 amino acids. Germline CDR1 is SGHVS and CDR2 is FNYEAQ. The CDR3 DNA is TGTGCCAGCAGCCCAGTTGGAGGGGCAAAAAAACTGTTTTTT. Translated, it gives CASSPVGGAKKLFF.

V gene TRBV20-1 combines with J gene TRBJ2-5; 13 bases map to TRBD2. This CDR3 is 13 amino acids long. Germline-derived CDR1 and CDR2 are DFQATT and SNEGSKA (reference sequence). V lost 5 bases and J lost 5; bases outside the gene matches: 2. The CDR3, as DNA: TGCAGTGCTGGGACTAGCGGGATGGAGACCCAGTACTTC. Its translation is CSAGTSGMETQYF.

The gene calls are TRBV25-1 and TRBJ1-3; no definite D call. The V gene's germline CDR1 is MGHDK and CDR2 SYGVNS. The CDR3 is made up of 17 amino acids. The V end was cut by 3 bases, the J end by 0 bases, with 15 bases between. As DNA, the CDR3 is TGTGCCAGCAGTGACCCCACGGTCCAAAGCTCTGGAAACACCATATATTTT. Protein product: CASSDPTVQSSGNTIYF. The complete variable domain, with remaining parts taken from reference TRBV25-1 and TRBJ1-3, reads EADIYQTPRYLVIGTGKKITLECSQTMGHDKMYWYQQDPGMELHLIHYSYGVNSTEKGDLSSESTVSRIRTEHFPLTLESARPSHTSQYLCASSDPTVQSSGNTIYFGEGSWLTVV.

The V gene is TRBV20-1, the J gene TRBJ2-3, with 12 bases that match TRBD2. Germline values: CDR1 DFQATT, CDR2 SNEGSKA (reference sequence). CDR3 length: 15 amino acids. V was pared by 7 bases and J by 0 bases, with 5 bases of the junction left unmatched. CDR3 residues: CSVRTSGDSTDTQYF. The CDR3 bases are TGCAGTGTCAGGACTAGCGGGGACAGCACAGATACGCAGTATTTT.

In nucleotides, the CDR3 is TGCAGTGCTATGGGCGGGAGTCGATCTGAGCAGTTCTTC. Amino acids: CSAMGGSRSEQFF. The chain has TRBV20-1 and TRBJ2-1, with 7 bases lining up with TRBD2. From germline, CDR1 is DFQATT and CDR2 SNEGSKA (reference sequence). The CDR3 covers 13 residues. V dropped 4 bases and J dropped 9; count of bases not matched to a gene: 9.

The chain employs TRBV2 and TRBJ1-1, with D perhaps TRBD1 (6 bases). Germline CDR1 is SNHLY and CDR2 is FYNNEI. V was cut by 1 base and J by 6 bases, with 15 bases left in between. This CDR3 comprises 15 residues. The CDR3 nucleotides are TGTGCCAGCAGTGAAGGGGGCGGGGGGCTGGCTGAAGCTTTCTTT. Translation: CASSEGGGGLAEAFF.

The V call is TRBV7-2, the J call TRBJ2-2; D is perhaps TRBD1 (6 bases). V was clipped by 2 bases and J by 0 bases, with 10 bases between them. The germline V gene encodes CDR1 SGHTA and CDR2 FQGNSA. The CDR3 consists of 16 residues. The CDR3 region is CASSLRDTSNTGELFF. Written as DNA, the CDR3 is TGTGCCAGCAGCTTACGGGACACCTCGAACACCGGGGAGCTGTTTTTT. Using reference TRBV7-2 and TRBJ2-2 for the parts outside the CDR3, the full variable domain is GAGVSQSPSNKVTEKGKDVELRCDPISGHTALYWYRQSLGQGLEFLIYFQGNSAPDKSGLPSDRFSAERTGGSVSTLTIQRTQQEDSAVYLCASSLRDTSNTGELFFGEGSRLTVL.

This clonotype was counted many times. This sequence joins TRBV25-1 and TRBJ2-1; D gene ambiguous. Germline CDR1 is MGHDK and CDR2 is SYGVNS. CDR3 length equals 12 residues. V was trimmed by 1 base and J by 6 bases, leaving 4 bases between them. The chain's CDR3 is CASSELGNEQFF. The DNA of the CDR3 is TGTGCCAGCAGTGAATTGGGCAATGAGCAGTTCTTC.

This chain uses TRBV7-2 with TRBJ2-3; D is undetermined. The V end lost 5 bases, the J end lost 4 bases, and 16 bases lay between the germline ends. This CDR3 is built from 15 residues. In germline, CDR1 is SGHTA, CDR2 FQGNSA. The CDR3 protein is CASSRRSRTPDTQYF. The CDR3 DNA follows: TGTGCCAGCAGCCGACGATCTAGAACCCCAGATACGCAGTATTTT.

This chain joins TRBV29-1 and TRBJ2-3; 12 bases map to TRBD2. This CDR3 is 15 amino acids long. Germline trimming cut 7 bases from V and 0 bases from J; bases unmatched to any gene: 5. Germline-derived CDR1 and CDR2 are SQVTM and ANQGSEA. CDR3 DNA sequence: TGCAGCGCCCCAGGGACTAGCGGGAGCACAGATACGCAGTATTTT. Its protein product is CSAPGTSGSTDTQYF.

The CDR3 spells CASSIGRGNGYTF. The CDR3 region has the DNA TGTGCCAGTAGTATTGGTCGGGGGAATGGCTACACCTTC. The chain combines TRBV19 with TRBJ1-2, with a tentative D call TRBD1 (5 bases). V lost 3 bases and J lost 6, with 11 bases in between. Germline values: CDR1 LNHDA, CDR2 SQIVND (reference sequence). This CDR3 is 13 amino acids long.

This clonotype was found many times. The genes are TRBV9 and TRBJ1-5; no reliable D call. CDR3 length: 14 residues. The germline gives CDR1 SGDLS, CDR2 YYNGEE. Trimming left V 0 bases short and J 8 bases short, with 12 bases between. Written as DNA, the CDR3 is TGTGCCAGCAGCGTAGACGGGAATTTGGAGCCCCAGCATTTT. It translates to CASSVDGNLEPQHF.

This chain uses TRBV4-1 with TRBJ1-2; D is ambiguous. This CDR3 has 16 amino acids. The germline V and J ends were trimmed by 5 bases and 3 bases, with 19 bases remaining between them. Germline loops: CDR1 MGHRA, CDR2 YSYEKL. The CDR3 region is CASSGNSVRTYYGYTF. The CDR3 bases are TGCGCCAGCAGCGGTAATAGTGTCCGAACTTACTATGGCTACACCTTC.

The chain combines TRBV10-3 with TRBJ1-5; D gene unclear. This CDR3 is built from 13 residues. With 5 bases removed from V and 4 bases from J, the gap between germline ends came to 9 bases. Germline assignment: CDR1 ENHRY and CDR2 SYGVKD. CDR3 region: CAISKEPNQPQHF. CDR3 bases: TGTGCCATCAGTAAGGAACCGAATCAGCCCCAGCATTTT.

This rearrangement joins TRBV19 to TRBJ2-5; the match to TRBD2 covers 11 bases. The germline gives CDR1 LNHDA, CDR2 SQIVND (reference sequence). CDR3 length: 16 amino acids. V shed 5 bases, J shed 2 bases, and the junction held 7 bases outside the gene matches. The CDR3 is CASSGRLAGRQETQYF. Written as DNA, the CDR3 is TGTGCCAGTAGTGGGAGACTAGCGGGGAGGCAAGAGACCCAGTACTTC.